Each of the 15 T cell receptor beta chains below was sequenced from the same sample in a study of Ad26.COV2.S vaccination and SARS-CoV-2 variants. Clones were sequenced by immunoSEQ multiplex PCR, and TCRdb holds only the in-frame ones, with some missing. The sample lists 350,000 to 500,000 clones; approximately 88% were seen once. Stated treatment: about 20 received Ad26.COV2.S at low or high dose, single or two shots; about five received placebo; per-sample allocation not given. Day 63 after the first vaccine or placebo injection was the time point for sampling. The sequencing used peripheral blood, collected in a trial of Ad26.COV2.S vaccine versus placebo. The source is a person between 18 and 59 years old who received the Ad26.COV2.S COVID-19 vaccine or a placebo.

The chain combines TRBV6-5 with TRBJ2-1, with D perhaps TRBD1 or TRBD2 (6 bases each). Trimming shortened V by 6 bases and J by 4 bases, and 16 bases separated the two germline ends. The CDR3 is made up of 15 amino acids. CDR1 and CDR2 from the germline V gene are MNHEY and SVGAGI. In DNA form, the CDR3 reads TGTGCCAGCAGGCGTAGGGGGGCCCTGTACAATGAGCAGTTCTTC. Translated, it gives CASRRRGALYNEQFF.

This rearrangement joins TRBV7-3 to TRBJ2-1; 15 bases are a match to TRBD2. CDR3 size: 17 residues. Germline V gene sequence: CDR1 SGHTA, CDR2 FQGTGA. V shed 4 bases, J shed 4 bases, and the junction held 5 bases outside the gene matches. The DNA of the CDR3 is TGTGCCAGCAGCTCAGGACTAGCGGGGGGGCTATACAATGAGCAGTTCTTC. It is translated as CASSSGLAGGLYNEQFF.

This clone was picked up one time. The rearrangement uses TRBV7-3 and TRBJ2-1; 8 bases agree with TRBD2. CDR1 and CDR2 from the germline V gene are SGHTA and FQGTGA. The ends lost 3 bases at V and 2 bases at J; junction bases unmatched: 3. The CDR3 spans 15 residues. As DNA, the CDR3 is TGTGCCAGCAGCTTCATAGCGGGACCCTACAATGAGCAGTTCTTC. Residues: CASSFIAGPYNEQFF. Based on the CDR3 plus reference TRBV7-3 and TRBJ2-1, the full variable domain is GAGVSQTPSNKVTEKGKYVELRCDPISGHTALYWYRQSLGQGPEFLIYFQGTGAADDSGLPNDRFFAVRPEGSVSTLKIQRTERGDSAVYLCASSFIAGPYNEQFFGPGTRLTVL.

The genes are TRBV19 and TRBJ1-3; TRBD1 agrees at 10 bases. V trimming: 3 bases; J trimming: 2 bases; junction bases outside the gene matches: 1. CDR1 is LNHDA and CDR2 is SQIVND in the germline V gene (reference sequence). The length of the CDR3 is 15 residues. CDR3: CASSIGQGAGNTIYF. As DNA, the CDR3 is TGTGCCAGTAGTATCGGACAGGGGGCTGGAAACACCATATATTTT.

CDR3 bases: TGTGCCAGCAGCTTAGGGGCGTACGAGCAGTACTTC. This gives the protein CASSLGAYEQYF. The V call is TRBV7-9, the J call TRBJ2-7; D is ambiguous. With 1 base removed from V and 4 bases from J, the gap between germline ends came to 5 bases. CDR1 SEHNR and CDR2 FQNEAQ come from the germline V gene (reference sequence). There are 12 residues in the CDR3. The whole variable domain, filled in from reference TRBV7-9 and TRBJ2-7, reads DTGVSQNPRHKITKRGQNVTFRCDPISEHNRLYWYRQTLGQGPEFLTYFQNEAQLEKSRLLSDRFSAERPKGSFSTLEIQRTEQGDSAMYLCASSLGAYEQYFGPGTRLTVT.

V and J are TRBV7-2 and TRBJ1-1; D ambiguous. This CDR3 has 13 amino acids. Germline V gene sequence: CDR1 SGHTA, CDR2 FQGNSA. With 0 bases removed from V and 4 bases from J, the gap between germline ends came to 6 bases. CDR3 region: CASSLAEATEAFF. CDR3 in DNA: TGTGCCAGCAGCTTAGCTGAGGCCACTGAAGCTTTCTTT.

This rearrangement joins TRBV6-5 to TRBJ2-2; the D gene is possibly TRBD2 (6 bases). The germline V and J ends were trimmed by 8 bases and 5 bases, with 6 bases remaining between them. From germline, CDR1 is MNHEY and CDR2 SVGAGI. CDR3 size: 11 residues. The CDR3 DNA sequence: TGTGCCAGCGGGAGGACCGGGGAGCTGTTTTTT. Protein sequence: CASGRTGELFF.

V usage is TRBV11-2 and J usage is TRBJ2-7; TRBD1 is a possible D gene (7 bases). The CDR3 spans 16 residues. Germline loops: CDR1 SGHAT, CDR2 FQNNGV. V gave up 4 bases and J gave up 4 bases, with 20 bases separating them. CDR3: CASSSGRAGGMYEQYF. CDR3 DNA sequence: TGTGCCAGCAGCTCCGGTCGGGCAGGGGGGATGTACGAGCAGTACTTC.

The J gene is TRBJ2-7, the V gene TRBV28; possibly TRBD1 or TRBD2 for D (5 bases each). The V and J ends lost 3 bases and 2 bases respectively, with 14 bases between them. Germline-derived CDR1 and CDR2 are MDHEN and SYDVKM. The CDR3 length is 15 residues. The CDR3 is CASSFRGARTYEQYF. CDR3 bases: TGTGCCAGCAGTTTCCGAGGGGCGAGGACCTACGAGCAGTACTTC.

This chain joins TRBV28 and TRBJ1-5; D is uncertain. V lost 7 bases to trimming and J lost 0 bases, with 13 bases between them. This CDR3 has 15 amino acids. CDR1 is MDHEN and CDR2 is SYDVKM in the germline V gene. CDR3 residues: CASISLGFSNQPQHF. The CDR3, as DNA: TGTGCCAGCATTTCGTTGGGGTTTAGCAATCAGCCCCAGCATTTT.

A few counts support this clone. This chain links TRBV2 with TRBJ1-2, with 12 bases fitting TRBD1. The germline V gene encodes CDR1 SNHLY and CDR2 FYNNEI. V was clipped by 5 bases and J by 8 bases; unmatched bases: 6. The CDR3 covers 14 residues. The CDR3 sequence is CASSRGQGAIGYTF. Here the CDR3 DNA reads TGTGCCAGCAGTCGGGGACAGGGGGCGATAGGCTACACCTTC.

The rearrangement uses TRBV27 and TRBJ2-3; 7 nucleotides agree with TRBD2. V gave up 6 bases and J gave up 0 bases; unmatched junction bases: 3. The CDR3 is made up of 14 amino acids. Germline CDR1 reads MNHEY; CDR2 reads SMNVEV (reference sequence). This CDR3 is CASRGTISTDTQYF. DNA for the CDR3: TGTGCCAGCAGGGGGACTATTAGCACAGATACGCAGTATTTT.

This chain links TRBV4-1 with TRBJ2-7; D tentatively reads TRBD1 or TRBD2 (5 bases each). Germline V gene sequence: CDR1 MGHRA, CDR2 YSYEKL. CDR3 size: 15 residues. Trimming removed 0 bases at V and 2 bases at J, with 11 bases between. This CDR3 reads CASSQDRDGTYEQYF. The CDR3 nucleotides are TGCGCCAGCAGCCAAGACAGGGACGGAACCTACGAGCAGTACTTC.

The chain has TRBV11-2 and TRBJ2-1; 9 nucleotides agree with TRBD1. The CDR3 covers 15 residues. J gave up 4 bases and V 5 bases, and 6 bases lay outside the gene matches. Germline loops: CDR1 SGHAT, CDR2 FQNNGV. Written as DNA, the CDR3 is TGTGCCAGCAGCCTGTTACAGGGGGCGTACAATGAGCAGTTCTTC. It codes for CASSLLQGAYNEQFF.

The rearrangement uses TRBV7-9 and TRBJ1-1, with D maybe TRBD1 (5 bases). The germline gives CDR1 SEHNR, CDR2 FQNEAQ (reference sequence). The length of the CDR3 is 17 residues. V lost 0 bases and J 0 bases, leaving 14 bases between the germline ends. The DNA of the CDR3 is TGTGCCAGCAGCTTAGCTCTAGGGGACGGGATGAACACTGAAGCTTTCTTT. This codes for CASSLALGDGMNTEAFF.